Listed below are T cell receptor beta chains from one sample, sequenced in a study of blood T cell repertoires in COVID-19. The table came from immunoSEQ multiplex PCR; TCRdb's copy has only in-frame clones and leaves some out. The sample carries under 65,000 clones, 81% recorded once. Sequencing used peripheral blood. Receptors were obtained from a man in his 60s with COVID-19, enrolled during active disease. Both conserved end residues are part of each CDR3. Each record gives: CDR3 length, V gene, clone size, D gene, J gene, CDR3 protein, CDR3 DNA. D genes are given only for firm matches. Some rows mark clone size as missing; the rest say once, few, many or name a class of expanded clone.

cdr3_length: 14; v_call: TRBV7-8; clone_size: .; d_call: TRBD2; j_call: TRBJ2-7; cdr3_aa: CASSLAQREYEQYF; cdr3_nt: TGTGCCAGCAGCTTAGCACAGCGGGAGTACGAGCAGTACTTC
cdr3_length: 17; v_call: TRBV19; clone_size: .; d_call: .; j_call: TRBJ2-1; cdr3_aa: CASSIDLPRGSGNEQFF; cdr3_nt: TGTGCCAGTAGTATAGATCTCCCCAGGGGTAGTGGCAATGAGCAGTTCTTC
cdr3_length: 12; v_call: TRBV14; clone_size: .; d_call: .; j_call: TRBJ2-3; cdr3_aa: CASSSSGLAQYF; cdr3_nt: TGTGCCAGCAGTTCGTCAGGGTTGGCGCAGTATTTT
cdr3_length: 17; v_call: TRBV6-2/TRBV6-3; clone_size: few; d_call: .; j_call: TRBJ2-3; cdr3_aa: CASSYSRVSARTDTQYF; cdr3_nt: TGTGCCAGCAGTTACTCGAGGGTTAGCGCCCGCACAGATACGCAGTATTTT
cdr3_length: 17; v_call: TRBV4-1; clone_size: .; d_call: TRBD2; j_call: TRBJ2-3; cdr3_aa: CASSQDPLAGYTDTQYF; cdr3_nt: TGCGCCAGCAGCCAAGATCCCCTAGCGGGGTACACAGATACGCAGTATTTT
cdr3_length: 15; v_call: TRBV30; clone_size: .; d_call: .; j_call: TRBJ1-6; cdr3_aa: CAWSADSPYNSPLHF; cdr3_nt: TGTGCCTGGAGCGCAGACAGCCCCTATAATTCACCCCTCCACTTT
cdr3_length: 16; v_call: TRBV5-1; clone_size: .; d_call: TRBD1; j_call: TRBJ1-2; cdr3_aa: CASSSGEKGARSGYTF; cdr3_nt: TGCGCCAGCAGCTCCGGCGAGAAGGGGGCGAGAAGTGGCTACACCTTC
cdr3_length: 15; v_call: TRBV7-3; clone_size: .; d_call: TRBD2; j_call: TRBJ2-1; cdr3_aa: CASSSTGTINNEQFF; cdr3_nt: TGTGCCAGCAGCTCAACCGGGACTATTAACAATGAGCAGTTCTTC
cdr3_length: 13; v_call: TRBV7-2; clone_size: .; d_call: .; j_call: TRBJ1-5; cdr3_aa: CASSNSGFQPQHF; cdr3_nt: TGTGCCAGCAGCAATTCAGGGTTCCAGCCCCAGCATTTT
cdr3_length: 14; v_call: TRBV2; clone_size: .; d_call: .; j_call: TRBJ2-1; cdr3_aa: CASTDFFSGNEQFF; cdr3_nt: TGTGCCAGCACCGATTTTTTTAGCGGCAATGAGCAGTTCTTC
cdr3_length: 11; v_call: TRBV12-3/TRBV12-4; clone_size: few; d_call: .; j_call: TRBJ2-1; cdr3_aa: CASSFNNEQFF; cdr3_nt: TGTGCCAGCAGTTTTAACAATGAGCAGTTCTTC
cdr3_length: 15; v_call: TRBV7-2; clone_size: .; d_call: TRBD2; j_call: TRBJ2-7; cdr3_aa: CASSSLAGATYEQYF; cdr3_nt: TGTGCCAGCAGCTCTCTAGCGGGAGCCACCTACGAGCAGTACTTC
cdr3_length: 15; v_call: TRBV21-1; clone_size: .; d_call: .; j_call: TRBJ2-3; cdr3_aa: CASSKGLAGTDTQYF; cdr3_nt: TGTGCCAGCAGCAAAGGTCTAGCGGGCACAGATACGCAGTATTTT
cdr3_length: 15; v_call: TRBV5-5; clone_size: once; d_call: .; j_call: TRBJ2-1; cdr3_aa: CASSLVLGANNEQFF; cdr3_nt: TGTGCCAGCAGCTTGGTTCTGGGGGCCAACAATGAGCAGTTCTTC
cdr3_length: 13; v_call: TRBV12-3/TRBV12-4; clone_size: few; d_call: .; j_call: TRBJ2-7; cdr3_aa: CASSLYTDYEQYF; cdr3_nt: TGTGCCAGCAGTTTATACACAGATTACGAGCAGTACTTC
cdr3_length: 15; v_call: TRBV18; clone_size: .; d_call: TRBD1; j_call: TRBJ2-5; cdr3_aa: CASSPWDRVLETQYF; cdr3_nt: TGTGCCAGCTCACCCTGGGACAGGGTTTTGGAGACCCAGTACTTC
cdr3_length: 16; v_call: TRBV10-3; clone_size: .; d_call: TRBD1; j_call: TRBJ1-1; cdr3_aa: CAIGPRDRGAGTEAFF; cdr3_nt: TGTGCCATCGGCCCCCGGGACAGGGGGGCTGGCACTGAAGCTTTCTTT
cdr3_length: 16; v_call: TRBV9; clone_size: .; d_call: TRBD2; j_call: TRBJ2-3; cdr3_aa: CASSVSLAGDTDTQYF; cdr3_nt: TGTGCCAGCAGCGTAAGTTTAGCGGGAGATACAGATACGCAGTATTTT
cdr3_length: 12; v_call: TRBV7-9; clone_size: .; d_call: .; j_call: TRBJ2-3; cdr3_aa: CASSYTGDTQYF; cdr3_nt: TGTGCCAGCAGTTACACGGGGGATACGCAGTATTTT
cdr3_length: 11; v_call: TRBV9; clone_size: .; d_call: .; j_call: TRBJ2-1; cdr3_aa: CASGSSSPPFF; cdr3_nt: TGTGCCAGCGGCTCCTCTAGCCCTCCGTTCTTC
cdr3_length: 15; v_call: TRBV9; clone_size: .; d_call: .; j_call: TRBJ2-3; cdr3_aa: CASSASQTGTDTQYF; cdr3_nt: TGTGCCAGCAGCGCCTCGCAGACTGGCACAGATACGCAGTATTTT
cdr3_length: 15; v_call: TRBV6-1; clone_size: .; d_call: .; j_call: TRBJ2-7; cdr3_aa: CASSEGFISSYEQYF; cdr3_nt: TGTGCCAGCAGTGAAGGGTTCATCAGCTCCTACGAGCAGTACTTC
cdr3_length: 14; v_call: TRBV6-5; clone_size: once; d_call: .; j_call: TRBJ1-2; cdr3_aa: CASSSNRARGGYTF; cdr3_nt: TGTGCCAGCAGTAGCAACCGGGCCCGGGGTGGCTACACCTTC
cdr3_length: 13; v_call: TRBV7-2; clone_size: .; d_call: .; j_call: TRBJ2-5; cdr3_aa: CASSRGRKETQYF; cdr3_nt: TGTGCCAGCAGCCGGGGGAGGAAAGAGACCCAGTACTTC
cdr3_length: 16; v_call: TRBV6-5; clone_size: .; d_call: .; j_call: TRBJ1-5; cdr3_aa: CASSSLGGLSNQPQHF; cdr3_nt: TGTGCCAGCAGTTCCCTGGGGGGGCTAAGCAATCAGCCCCAGCATTTT
cdr3_length: 17; v_call: TRBV18; clone_size: .; d_call: TRBD1; j_call: TRBJ1-4; cdr3_aa: CASSPTGVGSTNEKLFF; cdr3_nt: TGTGCCAGCTCACCGACAGGGGTCGGATCAACTAATGAAAAACTGTTTTTT
cdr3_length: 15; v_call: TRBV5-4; clone_size: .; d_call: .; j_call: TRBJ2-3; cdr3_aa: CASSLGGIGSDTQYF; cdr3_nt: TGTGCCAGCAGCTTGGGCGGGATCGGATCAGATACGCAGTATTTT
cdr3_length: 18; v_call: TRBV24-1; clone_size: .; d_call: TRBD2; j_call: TRBJ2-2; cdr3_aa: CATSRGGLAGALTGELFF; cdr3_nt: TGTGCCACCTCCAGAGGGGGACTAGCGGGGGCCCTCACCGGGGAGCTGTTTTTT
cdr3_length: 17; v_call: TRBV4-1; clone_size: .; d_call: TRBD2; j_call: TRBJ2-3; cdr3_aa: CASSQDRNSGGVDTQYF; cdr3_nt: TGCGCCAGCAGCCAAGATCGTAATAGCGGGGGGGTGGATACGCAGTATTTT
cdr3_length: 12; v_call: TRBV29-1; clone_size: .; d_call: TRBD1; j_call: TRBJ1-2; cdr3_aa: CSVEDRVRGYTF; cdr3_nt: TGCAGCGTTGAGGACAGGGTGAGGGGCTACACCTTC
cdr3_length: 15; v_call: TRBV15; clone_size: .; d_call: TRBD2; j_call: TRBJ2-1; cdr3_aa: CASARGGAMGNEQFF; cdr3_nt: TGTGCCAGCGCCCGGGGGGGGGCGATGGGCAATGAGCAGTTCTTC
cdr3_length: 16; v_call: TRBV4-1; clone_size: .; d_call: .; j_call: TRBJ2-1; cdr3_aa: CASSPLRRGIGDEQFF; cdr3_nt: TGCGCCAGCAGCCCCCTTCGGAGGGGCATAGGGGATGAGCAGTTCTTC
cdr3_length: 15; v_call: TRBV9; clone_size: .; d_call: .; j_call: TRBJ2-5; cdr3_aa: CASSPNSGLQETQYF; cdr3_nt: TGTGCCAGCAGCCCCAATAGCGGTCTCCAAGAGACCCAGTACTTC
cdr3_length: 16; v_call: TRBV4-3; clone_size: .; d_call: TRBD1; j_call: TRBJ2-7; cdr3_aa: CASSQEFAGGDYEQYF; cdr3_nt: TGCGCCAGCAGCCAAGAATTTGCAGGGGGTGACTACGAGCAGTACTTC
cdr3_length: 12; v_call: TRBV5-4; clone_size: .; d_call: TRBD1; j_call: TRBJ1-2; cdr3_aa: CASSERGLSYTF; cdr3_nt: TGTGCCAGCAGCGAGAGGGGGCTGAGCTACACCTTC
cdr3_length: 13; v_call: TRBV12-3/TRBV12-4; clone_size: .; d_call: .; j_call: TRBJ1-6; cdr3_aa: CASSLTAGSPLHF; cdr3_nt: TGTGCCAGCAGTTTAACAGCGGGTTCACCCCTCCACTTT